This T cell receptor (beta chain) was captured in a study of prognosis after radiotherapy for stage I lung cancer. Genomic DNA was subjected to two-round multiplex PCR for amplification of TCR beta CDR3. Each TRBV and TRBJ gene had its own primer in the first PCR round. TCRdb processed the multiplex PCR reads anew with MiXCR; each CDR3 protein has one entry. Of roughly 26,000 distinct CDR3 sequences in the sample, 25% to 30% are singletons; the top ten hold around a third. Losses at the gene ends were 1 base for V and 1 base for J; bases not matched to a gene: 6. Germline V gene lookup returns CDR1 SGHNT and CDR2 YYREEE (reference sequence). The CDR3 is 16 amino acids. This clonotype was detected many times.

The rearrangement links TRBV5-4 to TRBJ1-1; 8 bases agree with TRBD1. The sequence came from a donor over 45 with non-small cell lung cancer. Sequenced here: PBMCs, sampled before or after stereotactic body radiation therapy (not recorded which). This CDR3 is CASSLTTGGSNTEAFF. DNA of the CDR3: TGTGCCAGCAGCTTGACTACAGGGGGATCGAACACTGAAGCTTTCTTT.